The T cell receptor (beta chain) under discussion was sequenced for a study of blood T cell repertoires in COVID-19. Enrolled during active infection, Seattle patients were then followed longitudinally. How the authors handled the data: Amplification from reference gene primers served as the basis for estimated nucleated cell counts. TCRdb's table, derived via immunoSEQ multiplex PCR, lists solely in-frame clones and lacks some. The V and J calls and clone size are taken from that table; D and trimming were inferred from the DNA. The data show 250,000 or so clones, with approximately 91% seen just once and 0.8% to 0.95% held by the top ten. The CDR3 runs to 15 residues. Deletions cut 0 bases from V and 4 bases from J, with 11 bases between. Germline assignment: CDR1 SGDLS and CDR2 YYNGEE.

The sequence derives from a man aged 25-40 years with COVID-19, enrolled during active disease. Source material: peripheral blood. The chain joins TRBV9 to TRBJ1-5; TRBD1 is a possible D gene (5 bases). This CDR3 is CASSVEQGRNQPQHF. The CDR3, as DNA: TGTGCCAGCAGCGTAGAGCAGGGCAGGAATCAGCCCCAGCATTTT.